This T cell receptor beta chain is drawn from a study of blood T cell repertoires in COVID-19. Libraries were prepared by immunoSEQ multiplex PCR; TCRdb keeps only in-frame clonotypes and omits some of them. The sample has about 160,000 clones, roughly 81% seen once. What was sequenced was peripheral blood. This receptor was identified in a woman aged 50 to 60 with COVID-19, enrolled during active disease.

The CDR3 spells CSVSNGHGYTF. CDR3 in DNA: TGCAGCGTTTCAAACGGTCACGGCTACACCTTC. This chain links TRBV29-1 with TRBJ1-2; D unclear. Between the trimmed V and J ends, which lost 5 bases and 8 bases, there was a span of 12 bases. Germline V CDR1 and CDR2: SQVTM, ANQGSEA. The CDR3 is 11 amino acids.